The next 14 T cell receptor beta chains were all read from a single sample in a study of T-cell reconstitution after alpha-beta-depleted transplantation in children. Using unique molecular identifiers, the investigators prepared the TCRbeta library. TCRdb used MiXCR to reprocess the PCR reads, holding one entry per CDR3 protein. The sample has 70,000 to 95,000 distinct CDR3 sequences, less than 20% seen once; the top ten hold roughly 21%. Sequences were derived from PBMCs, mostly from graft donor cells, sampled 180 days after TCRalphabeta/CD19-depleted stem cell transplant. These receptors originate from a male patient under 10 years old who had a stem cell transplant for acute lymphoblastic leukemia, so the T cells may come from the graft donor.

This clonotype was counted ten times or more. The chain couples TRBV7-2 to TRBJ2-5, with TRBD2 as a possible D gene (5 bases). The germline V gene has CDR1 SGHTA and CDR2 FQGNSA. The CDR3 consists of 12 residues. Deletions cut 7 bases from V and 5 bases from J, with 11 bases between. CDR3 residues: CASTRRSETQYF. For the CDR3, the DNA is TGTGCCAGCACCAGGAGGTCGGAGACCCAGTACTTC.

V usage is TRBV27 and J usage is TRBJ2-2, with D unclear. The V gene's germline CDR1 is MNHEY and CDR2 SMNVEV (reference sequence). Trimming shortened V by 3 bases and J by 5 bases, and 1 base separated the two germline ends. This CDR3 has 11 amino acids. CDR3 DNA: TGTGCCAGCAGTTTTACCGGGGAGCTGTTTTTT. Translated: CASSFTGELFF.

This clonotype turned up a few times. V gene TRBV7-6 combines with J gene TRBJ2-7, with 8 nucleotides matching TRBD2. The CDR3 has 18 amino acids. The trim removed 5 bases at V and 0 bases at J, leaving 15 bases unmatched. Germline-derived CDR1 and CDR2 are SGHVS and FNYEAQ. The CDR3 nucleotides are TGTGCCAGCAGCCCAATACCACTTTTAGCGGGGTCCTCCTACGAGCAGTACTTC. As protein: CASSPIPLLAGSSYEQYF.

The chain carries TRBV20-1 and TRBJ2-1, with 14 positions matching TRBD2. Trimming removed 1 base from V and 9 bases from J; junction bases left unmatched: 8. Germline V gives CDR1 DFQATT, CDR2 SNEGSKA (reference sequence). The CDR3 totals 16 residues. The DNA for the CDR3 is TGCAGTGCTAGAGGAGAGGGGACTAGCGGGAGTTTTGAGCAGTTCTTC. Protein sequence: CSARGEGTSGSFEQFF.

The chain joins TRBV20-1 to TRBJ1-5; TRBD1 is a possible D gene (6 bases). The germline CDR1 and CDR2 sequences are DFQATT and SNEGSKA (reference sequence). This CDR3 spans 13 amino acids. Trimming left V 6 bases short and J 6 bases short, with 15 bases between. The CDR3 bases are TGCAGTGCGAGGAGACAGGTTGGTCAGCCCCAGCATTTT. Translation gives CSARRQVGQPQHF.

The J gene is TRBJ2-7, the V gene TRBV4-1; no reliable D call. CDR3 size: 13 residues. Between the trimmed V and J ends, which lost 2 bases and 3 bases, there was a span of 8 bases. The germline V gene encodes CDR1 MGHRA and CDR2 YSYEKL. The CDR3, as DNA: TGCGCCAGCAGCCAAACTGGGAACTACGAGCAGTACTTC. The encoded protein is CASSQTGNYEQYF.

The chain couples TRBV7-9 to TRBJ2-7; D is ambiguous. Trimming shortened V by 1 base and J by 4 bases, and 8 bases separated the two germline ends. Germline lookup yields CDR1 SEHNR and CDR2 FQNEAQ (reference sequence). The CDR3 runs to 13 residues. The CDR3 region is CASSLVPLYEQYF. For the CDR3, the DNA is TGTGCCAGCAGCTTAGTCCCCCTATACGAGCAGTACTTC.

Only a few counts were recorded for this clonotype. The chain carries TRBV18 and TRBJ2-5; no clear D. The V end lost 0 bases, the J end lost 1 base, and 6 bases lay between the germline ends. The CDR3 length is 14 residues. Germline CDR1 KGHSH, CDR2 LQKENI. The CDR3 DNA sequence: TGTGCCAGCTCACCACCGACGGTCCAAGAGACCCAGTACTTC. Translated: CASSPPTVQETQYF.

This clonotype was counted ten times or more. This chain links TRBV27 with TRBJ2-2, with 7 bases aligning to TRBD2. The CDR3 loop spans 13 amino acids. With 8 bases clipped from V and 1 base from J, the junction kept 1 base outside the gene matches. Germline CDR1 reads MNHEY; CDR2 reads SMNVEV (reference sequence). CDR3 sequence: CASLAVNTGELFF. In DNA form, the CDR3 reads TGTGCCAGCCTAGCGGTGAACACCGGGGAGCTGTTTTTT.

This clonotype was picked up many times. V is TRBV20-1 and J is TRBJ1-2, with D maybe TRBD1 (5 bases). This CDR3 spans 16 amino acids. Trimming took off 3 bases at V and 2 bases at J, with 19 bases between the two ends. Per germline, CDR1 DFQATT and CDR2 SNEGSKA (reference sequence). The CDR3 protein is CSASDNLRVANYGYTF. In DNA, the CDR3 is TGCAGTGCTAGCGATAACCTCAGGGTTGCAAACTATGGCTACACCTTC.

CDR3 loop: CSARAAGGGETQYF. CDR3 nucleotides: TGCAGTGCTAGAGCCGCGGGGGGAGGGGAGACCCAGTACTTC. The V gene is TRBV20-1, the J gene TRBJ2-5; 8 bases fit TRBD2. Germline V lookup: CDR1 DFQATT, CDR2 SNEGSKA (reference sequence). Trimming cost V 1 base and J 5 bases; bases outside gene matches: 6. CDR3 length: 14 residues.

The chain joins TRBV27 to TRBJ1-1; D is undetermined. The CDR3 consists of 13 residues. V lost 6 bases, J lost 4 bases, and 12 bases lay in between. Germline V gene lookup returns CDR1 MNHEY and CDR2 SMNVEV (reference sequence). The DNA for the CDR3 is TGTGCCAGCAGCACTGGGAGGAGCACTGAAGCTTTCTTT. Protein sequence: CASSTGRSTEAFF.

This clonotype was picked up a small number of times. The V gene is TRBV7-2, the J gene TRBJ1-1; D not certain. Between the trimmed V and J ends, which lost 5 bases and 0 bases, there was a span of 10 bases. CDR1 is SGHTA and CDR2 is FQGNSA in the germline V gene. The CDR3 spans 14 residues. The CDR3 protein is CASSGPILNTEAFF. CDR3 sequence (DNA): TGTGCCAGCAGCGGACCGATACTGAACACTGAAGCTTTCTTT.

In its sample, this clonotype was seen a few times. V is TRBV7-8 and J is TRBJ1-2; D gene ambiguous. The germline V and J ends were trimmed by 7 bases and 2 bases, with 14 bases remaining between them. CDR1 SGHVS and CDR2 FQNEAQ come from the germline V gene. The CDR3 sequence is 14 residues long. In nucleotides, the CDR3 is TGTGCCAGCACCCCCCAGGTCAGAAACTATGGCTACACCTTC. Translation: CASTPQVRNYGYTF.